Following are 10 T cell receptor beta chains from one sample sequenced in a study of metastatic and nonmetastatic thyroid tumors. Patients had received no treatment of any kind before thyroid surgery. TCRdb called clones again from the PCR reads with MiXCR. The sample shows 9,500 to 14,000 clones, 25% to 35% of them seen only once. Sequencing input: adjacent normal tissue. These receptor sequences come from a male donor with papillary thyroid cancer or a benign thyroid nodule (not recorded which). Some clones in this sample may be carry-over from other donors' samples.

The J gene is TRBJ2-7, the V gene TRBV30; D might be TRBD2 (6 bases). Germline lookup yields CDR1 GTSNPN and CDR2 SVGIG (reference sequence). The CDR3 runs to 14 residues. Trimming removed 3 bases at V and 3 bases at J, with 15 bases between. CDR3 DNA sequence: TGTGCCTGGAGCCACGGTGGAGGGCACTACGAGCAGTACTTC. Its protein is CAWSHGGGHYEQYF.

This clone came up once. The CDR3 loop is CASSPTQAYNEQFF. The DNA for the CDR3 is TGTGCCAGCTCACCCACGCAAGCCTACAATGAGCAGTTCTTC. The chain links TRBV18 to TRBJ2-1; D gene uncertain. V shed 3 bases and J shed 2 bases, with 8 bases lying between them. The CDR3 is 14 residues long. Germline CDR1 is KGHSH and CDR2 is LQKENI.

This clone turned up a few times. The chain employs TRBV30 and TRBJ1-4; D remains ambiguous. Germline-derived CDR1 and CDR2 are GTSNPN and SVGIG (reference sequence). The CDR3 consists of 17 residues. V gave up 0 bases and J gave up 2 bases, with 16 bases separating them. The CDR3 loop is CAWSVLWEGSTNEKLFF. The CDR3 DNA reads TGTGCCTGGAGTGTACTTTGGGAGGGATCGACTAATGAAAAACTGTTTTTT.

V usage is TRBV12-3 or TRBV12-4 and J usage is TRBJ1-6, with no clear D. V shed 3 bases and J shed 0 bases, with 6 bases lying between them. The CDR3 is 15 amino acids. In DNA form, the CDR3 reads TGTGCCAGCAGTTTTGGGAGCTCCTATAATTCACCCCTCCACTTT. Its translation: CASSFGSSYNSPLHF.

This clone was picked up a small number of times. Written as DNA, the CDR3 is TGCGCCAGCACCCGTGGGCAGGGCACAGATACGCAGTATTTT. Its translation is CASTRGQGTDTQYF. The V call is TRBV5-1, the J call TRBJ2-3; D gene uncertain. Germline CDR1 reads SGHRS; CDR2 reads YFSETQ. V gave up 6 bases and J gave up 1 base, with 12 bases separating them. This CDR3 comprises 14 residues. The full variable domain, in which reference TRBV5-1 and TRBJ2-3 provide the parts outside the CDR3, is KAGVTQTPRYLIKTRGQQVTLSCSPISGHRSVSWYQQTPGQGLQFLFEYFSETQRNKGNFPGRFSGRQFSNSRSEMNVSTLELGDSALYLCASTRGQGTDTQYFGPGTRLTVL.

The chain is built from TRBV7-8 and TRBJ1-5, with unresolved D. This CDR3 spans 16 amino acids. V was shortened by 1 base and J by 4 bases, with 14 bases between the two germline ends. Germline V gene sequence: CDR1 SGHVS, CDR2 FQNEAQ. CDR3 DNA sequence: TGTGCCAGCAGCTTAGTAGGGAGAGGGCAAAATCAGCCCCAGCATTTT. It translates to CASSLVGRGQNQPQHF.

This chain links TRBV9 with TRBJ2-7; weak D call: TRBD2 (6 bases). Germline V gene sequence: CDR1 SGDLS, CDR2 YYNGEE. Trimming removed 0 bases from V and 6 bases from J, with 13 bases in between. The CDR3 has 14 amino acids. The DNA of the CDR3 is TGTGCCAGCAGCGTAGATCCGGGGGTGCGCGAGCAGTACTTC. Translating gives CASSVDPGVREQYF. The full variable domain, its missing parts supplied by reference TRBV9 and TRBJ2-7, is DSGVTQTPKHLITATGQRVTLRCSPRSGDLSVYWYQQSLDQGLQFLIQYYNGEERAKGNILERFSAQQFPDLHSELNLSSLELGDSALYFCASSVDPGVREQYFGPGTRLTVT.

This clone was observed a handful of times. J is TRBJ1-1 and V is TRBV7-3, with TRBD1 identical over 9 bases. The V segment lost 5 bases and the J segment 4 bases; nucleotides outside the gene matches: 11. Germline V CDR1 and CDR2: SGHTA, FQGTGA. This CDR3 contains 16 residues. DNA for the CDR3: TGTGCCAGCAGCGTCACGGGGACAGGGCATGGCACTGAAGCTTTCTTT. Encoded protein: CASSVTGTGHGTEAFF.

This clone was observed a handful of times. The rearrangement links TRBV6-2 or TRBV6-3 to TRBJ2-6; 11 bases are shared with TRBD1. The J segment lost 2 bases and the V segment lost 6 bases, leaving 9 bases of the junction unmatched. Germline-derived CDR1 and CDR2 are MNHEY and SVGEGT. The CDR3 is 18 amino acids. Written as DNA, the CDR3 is TGTGCCAGCAGCCAACGGACAGGGGGCGAAACTGGGGCCAACGTCCTGACTTTC. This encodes CASSQRTGGETGANVLTF.

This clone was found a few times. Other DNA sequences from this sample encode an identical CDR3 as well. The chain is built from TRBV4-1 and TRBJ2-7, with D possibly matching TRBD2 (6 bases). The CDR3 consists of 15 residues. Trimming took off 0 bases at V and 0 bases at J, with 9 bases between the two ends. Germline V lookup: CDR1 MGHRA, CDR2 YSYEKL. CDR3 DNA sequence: TGCGCCAGCAGCCAAGAGCGGGGCCCCTCCTACGAGCAGTACTTC. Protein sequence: CASSQERGPSYEQYF.